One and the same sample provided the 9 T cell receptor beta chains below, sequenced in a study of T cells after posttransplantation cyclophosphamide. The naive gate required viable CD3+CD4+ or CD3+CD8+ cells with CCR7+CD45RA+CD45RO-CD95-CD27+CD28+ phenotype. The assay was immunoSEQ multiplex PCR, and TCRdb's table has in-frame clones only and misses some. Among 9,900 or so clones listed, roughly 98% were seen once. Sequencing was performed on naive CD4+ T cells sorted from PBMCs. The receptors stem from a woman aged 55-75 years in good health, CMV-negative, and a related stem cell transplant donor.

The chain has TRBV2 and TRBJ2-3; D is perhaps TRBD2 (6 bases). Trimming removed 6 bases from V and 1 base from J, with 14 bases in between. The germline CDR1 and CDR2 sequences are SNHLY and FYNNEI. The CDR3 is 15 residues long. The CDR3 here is CASSVLVAGTDTQYF. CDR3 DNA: TGTGCCAGCAGCGTACTAGTAGCGGGCACAGATACGCAGTATTTT.

The CDR3 spells CAISGTGEKLFF. In nucleotides, the CDR3 is TGTGCCATCAGCGGGACAGGGGAAAAACTGTTTTTT. This rearrangement joins TRBV10-3 to TRBJ1-4; TRBD1 aligns across 9 bases. Per the germline V gene, CDR1 is ENHRY and CDR2 is SYGVKD. Trimming at V came to 6 bases and at J to 8 bases, leaving 1 base not matched to a gene. The CDR3 runs 12 residues.

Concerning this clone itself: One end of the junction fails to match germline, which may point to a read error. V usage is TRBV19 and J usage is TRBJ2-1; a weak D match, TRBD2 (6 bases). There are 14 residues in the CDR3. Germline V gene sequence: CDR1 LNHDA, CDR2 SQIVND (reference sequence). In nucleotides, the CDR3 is TGTGCCACTAGTGGGAGGTTGGGAAACAATGAGCAGTTCTTC. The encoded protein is CATSGRLGNNEQFF. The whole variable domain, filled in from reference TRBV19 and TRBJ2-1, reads DGGITQSPKYLFRKEGQNVTLSCEQNLNHDAMYWYRQDPGQGLRLIYYSQIVNDFQKGDIAEGYSVSREKKESFPLTVTSAQKNPTAFYLCATSGRLGNNEQFFGPGTRLTVL.

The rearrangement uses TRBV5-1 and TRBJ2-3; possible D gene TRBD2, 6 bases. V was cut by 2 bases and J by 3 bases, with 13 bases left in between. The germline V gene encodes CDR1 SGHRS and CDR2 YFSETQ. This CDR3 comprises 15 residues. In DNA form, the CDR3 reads TGCGCCAGCAGCTTTGGAGGGCCCGGGACAGATACGCAGTATTTT. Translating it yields CASSFGGPGTDTQYF.

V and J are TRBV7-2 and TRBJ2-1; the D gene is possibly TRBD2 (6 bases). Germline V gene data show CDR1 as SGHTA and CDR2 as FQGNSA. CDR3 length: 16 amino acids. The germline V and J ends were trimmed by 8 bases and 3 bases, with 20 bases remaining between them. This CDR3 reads CASSRPAGPGYNEQFF. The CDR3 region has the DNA TGTGCCAGCTCCCGGCCTGCGGGGCCAGGCTACAATGAGCAGTTCTTC.

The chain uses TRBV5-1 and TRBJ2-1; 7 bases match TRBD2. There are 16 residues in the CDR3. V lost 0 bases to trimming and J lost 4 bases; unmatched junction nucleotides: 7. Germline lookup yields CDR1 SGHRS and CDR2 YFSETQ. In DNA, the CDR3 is TGCGCCAGCAGCTTGGAAACGGGAGGCGTATACAATGAGCAGTTCTTC. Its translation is CASSLETGGVYNEQFF.

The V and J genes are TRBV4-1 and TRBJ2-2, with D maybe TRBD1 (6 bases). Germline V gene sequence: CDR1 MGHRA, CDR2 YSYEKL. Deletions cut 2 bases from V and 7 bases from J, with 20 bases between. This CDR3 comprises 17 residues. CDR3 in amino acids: CASSQRGTQGIGGELFF. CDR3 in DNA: TGCGCCAGCAGCCAAAGGGGGACCCAGGGGATTGGCGGGGAGCTGTTTTTT.

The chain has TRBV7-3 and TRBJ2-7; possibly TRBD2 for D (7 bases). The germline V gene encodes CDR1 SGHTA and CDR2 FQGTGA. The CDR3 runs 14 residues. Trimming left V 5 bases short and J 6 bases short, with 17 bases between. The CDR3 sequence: CASSINGGGGEQYF. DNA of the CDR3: TGTGCCAGCAGCATAAATGGAGGGGGGGGCGAGCAGTACTTC.

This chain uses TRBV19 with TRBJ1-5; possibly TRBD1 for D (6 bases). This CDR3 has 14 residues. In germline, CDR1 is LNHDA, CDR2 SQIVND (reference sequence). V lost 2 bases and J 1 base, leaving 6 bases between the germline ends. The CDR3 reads CASSIQGSNQPQHF. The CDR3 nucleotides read TGTGCCAGTAGTATACAGGGGAGCAATCAGCCCCAGCATTTT.